Listed below are T cell receptor beta chains from one sample, sequenced in a study of blood T cell repertoires in COVID-19. Using immunoSEQ multiplex PCR, the repertoire was profiled, and TCRdb retains in-frame clones only, with some absent. The sample lists 280,000 or so clones, about 85% occurring once. Sample: PBMCs or T cells enriched from blood (not recorded which). The source is a woman in her forties or fifties who had recovered from COVID-19. The CDR3 runs from the conserved cysteine through the conserved F or W. The order of the fields is CDR3 protein, CDR3 DNA, CDR3 length, clone size, V gene, D gene, J gene. The D gene is left open where the match is weak. Rows may omit the clone size; those that give it use once, few, many or a size class.

CDR3 protein: CASSFAKTGYTGELFF
CDR3 DNA: TGTGCCAGCAGTTTCGCTAAGACAGGGTACACCGGGGAGCTGTTTTTT
CDR3 length: 16
clone size: .
V gene: TRBV28
D gene: TRBD1
J gene: TRBJ2-2

CDR3 protein: CASVKGATDTQYF
CDR3 DNA: TGTGCCAGCGTTAAGGGGGCCACAGATACGCAGTATTTT
CDR3 length: 13
clone size: .
V gene: TRBV7-9
D gene: TRBD1
J gene: TRBJ2-3

CDR3 protein: CASSRIAGASKNIQYF
CDR3 DNA: TGTGCCAGCAGCCGCATAGCGGGGGCGTCCAAAAACATTCAGTACTTC
CDR3 length: 16
clone size: .
V gene: TRBV3-1/TRBV3-2
D gene: TRBD2
J gene: TRBJ2-4

CDR3 protein: CASSLASGANVLTF
CDR3 DNA: TGTGCCAGCAGTTTAGCGTCAGGGGCCAACGTCCTGACTTTC
CDR3 length: 14
clone size: .
V gene: TRBV7-2
D gene: .
J gene: TRBJ2-6

CDR3 protein: CASQQGAGYGYTF
CDR3 DNA: TGTGCCAGTCAACAGGGGGCTGGCTATGGCTACACCTTC
CDR3 length: 13
clone size: .
V gene: TRBV19
D gene: TRBD1
J gene: TRBJ1-2

CDR3 protein: CASSLRLRETQYF
CDR3 DNA: TGTGCCAGCTCACTCCGTCTCAGGGAGACCCAGTACTTC
CDR3 length: 13
clone size: .
V gene: TRBV18
D gene: .
J gene: TRBJ2-5

CDR3 protein: CASSQDLHTSGTTDTQYF
CDR3 DNA: TGTGCCAGCAGCCAAGATTTGCATACTAGCGGGACGACAGATACGCAGTATTTT
CDR3 length: 18
clone size: .
V gene: TRBV4-2
D gene: TRBD2
J gene: TRBJ2-3

CDR3 protein: CASRLAGDTDTQYF
CDR3 DNA: TGTGCCAGCCGACTAGCGGGGGACACAGATACGCAGTATTTT
CDR3 length: 14
clone size: .
V gene: TRBV7-8
D gene: TRBD2
J gene: TRBJ2-3

CDR3 protein: CASSQAASGYEQYF
CDR3 DNA: TGCGCCAGCAGCCAAGCGGCTAGCGGCTACGAGCAGTACTTC
CDR3 length: 14
clone size: .
V gene: TRBV4-3
D gene: TRBD2
J gene: TRBJ2-7

CDR3 protein: CARGDPGRVKPQHF
CDR3 DNA: TGTGCCCGGGGGGACCCAGGGAGAGTCAAGCCCCAGCATTTT
CDR3 length: 14
clone size: .
V gene: TRBV7-9
D gene: .
J gene: TRBJ1-5

CDR3 protein: CATSDTSGAQETQYF
CDR3 DNA: TGTGCCACCAGTGACACTAGCGGGGCCCAAGAGACCCAGTACTTC
CDR3 length: 15
clone size: once
V gene: TRBV24-1
D gene: TRBD2
J gene: TRBJ2-5

CDR3 protein: CASSLPGGMNTEAFF
CDR3 DNA: TGTGCCAGTAGTCTCCCAGGGGGGATGAACACTGAAGCTTTCTTT
CDR3 length: 15
clone size: once
V gene: TRBV19
D gene: TRBD1
J gene: TRBJ1-1

CDR3 protein: CASSTGTGDGYGYTF
CDR3 DNA: TGCGCCAGCAGCACCGGGACAGGGGATGGCTATGGCTACACCTTC
CDR3 length: 15
clone size: .
V gene: TRBV10-2
D gene: TRBD1
J gene: TRBJ1-2

CDR3 protein: CASSLTGLNQPQHF
CDR3 DNA: TGTGCCAGCAGTCTGACAGGGCTGAATCAGCCCCAGCATTTT
CDR3 length: 14
clone size: .
V gene: TRBV28
D gene: TRBD1
J gene: TRBJ1-5

CDR3 protein: CASSLGGSSYNEQFF
CDR3 DNA: TGTGCCAGCAGCTTGGGAGGGAGCTCCTACAATGAGCAGTTCTTC
CDR3 length: 15
clone size: .
V gene: TRBV5-5
D gene: .
J gene: TRBJ2-1

CDR3 protein: CASSLAGRRGSGNTIYF
CDR3 DNA: TGCGCCAGCAGCTTGGCCGGTAGAAGGGGATCTGGAAACACCATATATTTT
CDR3 length: 17
clone size: .
V gene: TRBV5-1
D gene: .
J gene: TRBJ1-3

CDR3 protein: CASTLQGATDTQYF
CDR3 DNA: TGTGCCAGCACCCTACAGGGGGCCACAGATACGCAGTATTTT
CDR3 length: 14
clone size: .
V gene: TRBV27
D gene: TRBD1
J gene: TRBJ2-3

CDR3 protein: CASSQGMGLIQPQHF
CDR3 DNA: TGCGCCAGCAGCCAAGGTATGGGGCTTATTCAGCCCCAGCATTTT
CDR3 length: 15
clone size: once
V gene: TRBV4-1
D gene: .
J gene: TRBJ1-5

CDR3 protein: CASSQERFSGGVYEQYF
CDR3 DNA: TGTGCCAGCAGCCAAGAACGTTTTAGCGGGGGGGTCTACGAGCAGTACTTC
CDR3 length: 17
clone size: .
V gene: TRBV4-2
D gene: TRBD2
J gene: TRBJ2-7

CDR3 protein: CASSVFTSGRELFF
CDR3 DNA: TGCGCCAGCAGCGTTTTTACTAGTGGCCGGGAGCTGTTTTTT
CDR3 length: 14
clone size: .
V gene: TRBV5-1
D gene: .
J gene: TRBJ2-2

CDR3 protein: CATSSYRTGGGSYNSPLHF
CDR3 DNA: TGTGCCACCAGCAGCTACCGGACAGGGGGAGGCTCCTATAATTCACCCCTCCACTTT
CDR3 length: 19
clone size: .
V gene: TRBV15
D gene: TRBD1
J gene: TRBJ1-6

CDR3 protein: CASSLPGQLDYEQYF
CDR3 DNA: TGTGCCAGCTCCTTACCAGGACAGCTAGACTACGAGCAGTACTTC
CDR3 length: 15
clone size: .
V gene: TRBV18
D gene: .
J gene: TRBJ2-7